This T cell receptor beta chain was observed in a study of T cells in Graves' hyperthyroidism and ophthalmopathy. Study-level findings and limits: Most thyroid clonotypes that were expanded above 0.001 also turned up in blood.

This clonotype has more than one count but fewer than ten. Its specificity is unknown. The CDR3 consists of 15 residues. CDR1 and CDR2 (germline): MNHEY, SMNVEV (reference sequence). V shed 8 bases and J shed 0 bases, with 13 bases lying between them. Researchers barred patients who had uncontrolled infection, other autoimmune disease, pregnancy or lactation. An approximately 9.4 ml volume of fresh peripheral blood provided the PBMCs. Researchers took RNA transcripts and amplified the TCR beta CDR3 regions from them. The study used the HTBI primer set for a first-round RT-PCR of the TCR CDR3. One entry per CDR3 protein, called by TCRdb with MiXCR from the multiplex PCR reads. The sample holds over 500,000 distinct CDR3 sequences, about 15% seen once.

The material sequenced was blood. The J gene is TRBJ2-2, the V gene TRBV27; D is possibly TRBD2 (6 bases). The TCR sequence derives from a woman aged 25 to 45 with Graves' ophthalmopathy. CDR3 nucleotide sequence: TGTGCCAGCCACTTCTCGGGGGCGAACACCGGGGAGCTGTTTTTT. It encodes CASHFSGANTGELFF.